These T cell receptor beta chains were read from a single sample in a study of T-cell memory formation after mild COVID-19. A single record per CDR3 protein comes from TCRdb applying MiXCR to the 5' RACE reads. The data show about 620,000 distinct CDR3 sequences, under 20% seen once. Sequences were obtained from PBMCs or a T cell subset sorted from them (not recorded which). These receptor sequences come from an adult woman who had mild COVID-19 (a few samples of this study predate the infection). Cell type and time point are not known. Each CDR3 is given without its conserved first and last residue. The size of a clone is reported for some rows only, either as once, few or many, or as a class for expanded clones.

NA	TRBV3-1	TRBJ2-1	ASSQDVWHEQF
few	TRBV29-1	TRBJ2-7	SARGSSYEQY
few	TRBV12-3/TRBV12-4	TRBJ1-1	ASSSTRQGNTEAF
NA	TRBV7-2	TRBJ2-3	ASSLSPGGDTQY
NA	TRBV5-1	TRBJ2-7	ASSPFPVLYEQY
many	TRBV7-9	TRBJ2-3	ASSLGAGADTQY
NA	TRBV19	TRBJ2-3	ASTTGGPRDTQY
NA	TRBV11-2	TRBJ1-1	ASRYTGTMNTEAF
many	TRBV7-2	TRBJ2-1	ASRPGTSGYNEQF
few	TRBV5-1	TRBJ2-1	ASSERAGNEQF
few	TRBV5-1	TRBJ1-1	ASSTTGGQMNTEAF
few	TRBV12-3/TRBV12-4	TRBJ2-7	ASSRDDTYEQY
once	TRBV9	TRBJ2-3	ASSPSDRADTQY